Shown below are 10 T cell receptor beta chains from a single sample sequenced in a study of cytomegalovirus exposure and HLA in healthy donors. Amplification used 60 Vbeta primers and 13 Jbeta primers. Assay used: immunoSEQ multiplex PCR; TCRdb lists only in-frame clones, some missing. The sample contains around 140,000 clones, over 65% of which appear only once. Material: PBMCs. The receptor set was obtained from a male donor in good health and CMV-seronegative.

This rearrangement joins TRBV19 to TRBJ2-7; D is unclear. CDR1 and CDR2 (germline): LNHDA, SQIVND (reference sequence). Trimming took off 3 bases at V and 0 bases at J, with 21 bases between the two ends. This CDR3 comprises 18 residues. The CDR3 coding sequence is TGTGCCAGTAGTATTCCCCCTCTAGTGAGCCGAAGCTCCTACGAGCAGTACTTC. This codes for CASSIPPLVSRSSYEQYF.

V usage is TRBV30 and J usage is TRBJ2-3; TRBD1 aligns across 7 bases. There are 12 residues in the CDR3. Trimming at V came to 4 bases and at J to 4 bases, leaving 2 bases not matched to a gene. Germline V gives CDR1 GTSNPN, CDR2 SVGIG (reference sequence). CDR3 sequence reads: CAWTGGSDTQYF. The CDR3 DNA reads TGTGCCTGGACAGGGGGATCAGATACGCAGTATTTT.

The chain has TRBV7-2 and TRBJ2-7; TRBD1 matches at 9 bases. Germline-derived CDR1 and CDR2 are SGHTA and FQGNSA. Trimming removed 1 base from V and 3 bases from J; junction bases left unmatched: 10. The CDR3 has 17 residues. DNA for the CDR3: TGTGCCAGCAGCTTAGGCGGGACAGGGATCCGCTACTACGAGCAGTACTTC. Translating it yields CASSLGGTGIRYYEQYF. Full variable domain (missing parts from reference TRBV7-2 and TRBJ2-7): GAGVSQSPSNKVTEKGKDVELRCDPISGHTALYWYRQSLGQGLEFLIYFQGNSAPDKSGLPSDRFSAERTGGSVSTLTIQRTQQEDSAVYLCASSLGGTGIRYYEQYFGPGTRLTVT.

The chain employs TRBV6-4 and TRBJ2-1; 11 bases match TRBD2. Germline V gene sequence: CDR1 MRHNA, CDR2 SNTAGT. With 4 bases clipped from V and 9 bases from J, the junction kept 5 bases outside the gene matches. The CDR3 has 14 residues. In DNA form, the CDR3 reads TGTGCCAGCAGTGTCATAGCGGGAGGGCTTGAGCAGTTCTTC. Protein: CASSVIAGGLEQFF.

V gene TRBV6-6 combines with J gene TRBJ2-5; the match to TRBD1 covers 7 bases. Losses at the gene ends were 6 bases for V and 0 bases for J; bases not matched to a gene: 4. The CDR3 is 14 amino acids. Germline V gives CDR1 MNHNY, CDR2 SVGAGI (reference sequence). CDR3 protein: CASSLGQNQETQYF. In DNA, the CDR3 is TGTGCCAGCAGCTTGGGACAGAACCAAGAGACCCAGTACTTC.

The chain employs TRBV6-5 and TRBJ2-2, with TRBD1 identical over 11 bases. CDR3 length: 15 residues. The ends lost 6 bases at V and 4 bases at J; junction bases unmatched: 4. CDR1 and CDR2 (germline): MNHEY, SVGAGI. The CDR3 DNA sequence: TGTGCCAGCAGCTCGGGGACAGGGGGCACCGGGGAGCTGTTTTTT. Its translation is CASSSGTGGTGELFF.

V and J are TRBV5-6 and TRBJ2-7; D unresolved. V was cut by 1 base and J by 6 bases, with 5 bases left in between. The CDR3 runs 11 residues. The germline CDR1 and CDR2 sequences are SGHDT and YYEEEE. The CDR3 loop is CASSLHSEQYF. CDR3 DNA: TGTGCCAGCAGCTTGCATAGCGAGCAGTACTTC.

This clone occurred once. The chain uses TRBV13 and TRBJ2-2; 8 bases agree with TRBD2. The CDR3 loop spans 16 amino acids. The V gene end was trimmed by 2 bases and the J gene end by 7 bases; junction bases not matched to a gene: 9. Germline lookup yields CDR1 PRHDT and CDR2 FYEKMQ (reference sequence). The CDR3 is CASSLRASGSNGELFF. CDR3 bases: TGTGCCAGCAGCTTACGAGCAAGCGGGAGTAACGGGGAGCTGTTTTTT.

The V and J genes are TRBV7-9 and TRBJ2-1, with 10 bases identical to TRBD2. Germline CDR1 and CDR2: SEHNR and FQNEAQ (reference sequence). The CDR3 consists of 14 residues. V shed 1 base and J 13 bases; nucleotides not matched to a gene: 7. The chain's CDR3 is CASSLGVAGGDQFF. The CDR3 DNA reads as TGTGCCAGCAGCTTAGGAGTAGCGGGAGGTGATCAGTTCTTC.

The DNA of the CDR3 is TGTGCCTGGAGTGTACGCGCGGGACTCGGAGACGAGCAGTACTTC. This codes for CAWSVRAGLGDEQYF. This chain uses TRBV30 with TRBJ2-7; the D gene is possibly TRBD2 (6 bases). V lost 0 bases to trimming and J lost 5 bases, with 17 bases between them. Germline assignment: CDR1 GTSNPN and CDR2 SVGIG (reference sequence). CDR3 length: 15 residues.